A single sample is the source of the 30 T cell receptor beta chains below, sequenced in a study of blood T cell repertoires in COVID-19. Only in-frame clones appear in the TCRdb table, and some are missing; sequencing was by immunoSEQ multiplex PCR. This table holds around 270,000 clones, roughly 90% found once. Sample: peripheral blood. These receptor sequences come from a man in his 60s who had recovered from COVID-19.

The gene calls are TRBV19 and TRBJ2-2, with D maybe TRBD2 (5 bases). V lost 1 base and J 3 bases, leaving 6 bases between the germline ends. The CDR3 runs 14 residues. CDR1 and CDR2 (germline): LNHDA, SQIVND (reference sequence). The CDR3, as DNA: TGTGCCAGTAGTATAGTGAGGGACACCGGGGAGCTGTTTTTT. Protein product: CASSIVRDTGELFF.

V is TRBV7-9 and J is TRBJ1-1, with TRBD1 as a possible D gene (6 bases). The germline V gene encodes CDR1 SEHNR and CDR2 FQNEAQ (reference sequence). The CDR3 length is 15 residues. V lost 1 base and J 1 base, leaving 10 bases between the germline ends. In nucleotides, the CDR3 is TGTGCCAGCAGCTTAGTCACAGGGCAGAACACTGAAGCTTTCTTT. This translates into CASSLVTGQNTEAFF.

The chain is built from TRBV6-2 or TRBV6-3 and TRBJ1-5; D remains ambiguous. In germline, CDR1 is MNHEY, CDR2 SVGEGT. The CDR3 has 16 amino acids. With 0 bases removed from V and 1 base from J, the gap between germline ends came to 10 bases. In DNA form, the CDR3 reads TGTGCCAGCAGTTACTCCCTTAGTCGAAGCAATCAGCCCCAGCATTTT. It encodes CASSYSLSRSNQPQHF.

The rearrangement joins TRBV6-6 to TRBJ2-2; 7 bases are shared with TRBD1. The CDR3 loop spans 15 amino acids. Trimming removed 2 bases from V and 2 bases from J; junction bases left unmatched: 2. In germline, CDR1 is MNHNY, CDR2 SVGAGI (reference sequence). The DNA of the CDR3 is TGTGCCAGCAGTTACGGGACAGCTAACACCGGGGAGCTGTTTTTT. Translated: CASSYGTANTGELFF.

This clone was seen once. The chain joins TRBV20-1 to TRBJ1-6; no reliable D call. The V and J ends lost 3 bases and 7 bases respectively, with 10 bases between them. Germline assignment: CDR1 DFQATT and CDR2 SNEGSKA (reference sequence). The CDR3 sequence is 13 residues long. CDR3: CSASYGQNSPLHF. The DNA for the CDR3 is TGCAGTGCTAGTTATGGCCAGAATTCACCCCTCCACTTT.

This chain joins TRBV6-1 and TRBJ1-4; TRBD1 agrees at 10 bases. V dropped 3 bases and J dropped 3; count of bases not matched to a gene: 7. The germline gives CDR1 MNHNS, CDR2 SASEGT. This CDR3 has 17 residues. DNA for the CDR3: TGTGCCAGCAGTGAGCCGGGACAGGGGTTGTCTAATGAAAAACTGTTTTTT. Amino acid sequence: CASSEPGQGLSNEKLFF.

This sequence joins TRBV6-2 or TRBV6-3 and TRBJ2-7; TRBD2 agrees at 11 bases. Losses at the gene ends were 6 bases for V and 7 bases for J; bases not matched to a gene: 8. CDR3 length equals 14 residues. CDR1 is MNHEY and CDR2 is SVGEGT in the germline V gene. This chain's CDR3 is CASSLAGGYREQYF. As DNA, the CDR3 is TGTGCCAGCAGCTTAGCGGGGGGGTATCGGGAGCAGTACTTC.

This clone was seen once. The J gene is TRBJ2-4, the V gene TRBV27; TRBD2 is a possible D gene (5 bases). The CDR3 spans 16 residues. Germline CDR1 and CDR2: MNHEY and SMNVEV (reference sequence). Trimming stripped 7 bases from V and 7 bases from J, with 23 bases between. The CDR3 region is CASTPRVWTLGNIQYF. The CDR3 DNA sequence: TGTGCCAGCACCCCGCGGGTGTGGACCTTGGGGAACATTCAGTACTTC.

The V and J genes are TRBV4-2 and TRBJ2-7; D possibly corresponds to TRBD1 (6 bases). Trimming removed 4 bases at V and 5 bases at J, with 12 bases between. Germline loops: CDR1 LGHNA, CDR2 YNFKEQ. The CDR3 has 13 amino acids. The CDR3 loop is CASSLRTADEQYF. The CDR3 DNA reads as TGTGCCAGCAGCCTTCGGACAGCTGACGAGCAGTACTTC.

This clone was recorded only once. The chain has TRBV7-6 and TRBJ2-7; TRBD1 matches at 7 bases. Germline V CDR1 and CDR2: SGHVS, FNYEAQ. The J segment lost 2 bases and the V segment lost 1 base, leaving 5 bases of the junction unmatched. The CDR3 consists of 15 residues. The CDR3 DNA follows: TGTGCCAGCAGCTTAGAGGGACAGAGGACCTACGAGCAGTACTTC. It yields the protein CASSLEGQRTYEQYF. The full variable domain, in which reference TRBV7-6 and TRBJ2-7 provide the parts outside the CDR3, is GAGVSQSPRYKVTKRGQDVALRCDPISGHVSLYWYRQALGQGPEFLTYFNYEAQQDKSGLPNDRFSAERPEGSISTLTIQRTEQRDSAMYRCASSLEGQRTYEQYFGPGTRLTVT.

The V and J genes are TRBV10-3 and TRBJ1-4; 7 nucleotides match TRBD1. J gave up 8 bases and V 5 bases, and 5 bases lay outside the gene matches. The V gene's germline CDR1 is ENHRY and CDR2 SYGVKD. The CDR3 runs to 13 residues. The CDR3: CAISTGAEEKLFF. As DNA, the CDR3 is TGTGCCATCAGTACAGGGGCGGAAGAAAAACTGTTTTTT.

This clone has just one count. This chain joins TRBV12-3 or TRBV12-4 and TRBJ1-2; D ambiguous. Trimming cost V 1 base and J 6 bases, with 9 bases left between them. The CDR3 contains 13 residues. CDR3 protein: CASSLGSRNGYTF. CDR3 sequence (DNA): TGTGCCAGCAGTTTAGGGTCCAGAAATGGCTACACCTTC.

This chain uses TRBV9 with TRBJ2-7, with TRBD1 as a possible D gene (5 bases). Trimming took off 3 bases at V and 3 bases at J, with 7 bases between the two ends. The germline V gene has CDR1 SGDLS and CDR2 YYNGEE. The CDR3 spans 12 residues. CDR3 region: CASSAQGYEQYF. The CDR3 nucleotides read TGTGCCAGCAGCGCCCAGGGCTACGAGCAGTACTTC.

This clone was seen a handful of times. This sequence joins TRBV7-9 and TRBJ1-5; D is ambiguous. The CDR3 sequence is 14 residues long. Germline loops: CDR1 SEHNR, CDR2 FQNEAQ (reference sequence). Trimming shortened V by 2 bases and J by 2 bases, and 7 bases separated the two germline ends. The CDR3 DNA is TGTGCCAGCAGCTTACCCGGGGGCAATCAGCCCCAGCATTTT. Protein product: CASSLPGGNQPQHF.

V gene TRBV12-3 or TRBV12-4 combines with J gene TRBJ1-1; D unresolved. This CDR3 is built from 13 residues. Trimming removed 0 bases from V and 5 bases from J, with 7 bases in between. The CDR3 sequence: CASSLAQVTEAFF. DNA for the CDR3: TGTGCCAGCAGTTTAGCCCAGGTGACTGAAGCTTTCTTT.

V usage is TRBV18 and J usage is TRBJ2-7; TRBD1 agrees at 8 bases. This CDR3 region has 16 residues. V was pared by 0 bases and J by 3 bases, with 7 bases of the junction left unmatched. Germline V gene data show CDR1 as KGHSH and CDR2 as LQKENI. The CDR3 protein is CASSPPGTGSFYEQYF. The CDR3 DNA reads TGTGCCAGCTCACCACCGGGGACAGGATCGTTCTACGAGCAGTACTTC.

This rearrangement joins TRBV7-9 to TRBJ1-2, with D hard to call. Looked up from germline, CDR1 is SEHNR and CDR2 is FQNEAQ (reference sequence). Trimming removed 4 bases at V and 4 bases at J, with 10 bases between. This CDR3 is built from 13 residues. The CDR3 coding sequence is TGTGCCAGCAGCTCGGAGGCAGGCTATGGCTACACCTTC. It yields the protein CASSSEAGYGYTF.

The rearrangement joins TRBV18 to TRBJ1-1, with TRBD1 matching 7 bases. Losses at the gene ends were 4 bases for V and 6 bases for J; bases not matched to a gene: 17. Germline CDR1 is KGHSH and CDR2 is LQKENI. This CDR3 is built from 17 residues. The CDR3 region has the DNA TGTGCCAGCTCACTTGACCGACAGGGTCCTTTAGGCCCTGAAGCTTTCTTT. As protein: CASSLDRQGPLGPEAFF.

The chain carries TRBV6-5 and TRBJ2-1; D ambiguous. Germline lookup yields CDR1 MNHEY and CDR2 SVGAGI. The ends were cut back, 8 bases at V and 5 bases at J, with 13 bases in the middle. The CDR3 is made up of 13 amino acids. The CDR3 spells CASARFGDNEQFF. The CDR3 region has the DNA TGTGCCAGCGCACGATTTGGAGACAATGAGCAGTTCTTC.

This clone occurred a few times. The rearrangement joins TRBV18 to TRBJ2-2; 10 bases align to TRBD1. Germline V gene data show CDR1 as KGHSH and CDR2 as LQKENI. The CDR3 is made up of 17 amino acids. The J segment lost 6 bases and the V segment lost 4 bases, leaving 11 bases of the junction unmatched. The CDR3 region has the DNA TGTGCCAGCTCACTTACGACCGGGACAGGGGCCCCCGGGGAGCTGTTTTTT. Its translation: CASSLTTGTGAPGELFF.

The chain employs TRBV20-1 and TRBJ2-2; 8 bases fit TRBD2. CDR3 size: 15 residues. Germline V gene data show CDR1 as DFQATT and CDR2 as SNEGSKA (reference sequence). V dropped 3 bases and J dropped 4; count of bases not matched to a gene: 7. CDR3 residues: CSASDYRGGTGELFF. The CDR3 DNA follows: TGCAGTGCTAGTGATTACCGGGGGGGCACCGGGGAGCTGTTTTTT.

The CDR3 DNA reads TGTGCCAGCAGACTGATCGCGGGCACCGGGGAGCTGTTTTTT. Encoded protein: CASRLIAGTGELFF. J is TRBJ2-2 and V is TRBV27; tentative D call: TRBD2 (5 bases). The CDR3 is 14 amino acids. The germline V and J ends were trimmed by 6 bases and 4 bases, with 12 bases remaining between them. CDR1 and CDR2 from the germline V gene are MNHEY and SMNVEV (reference sequence).

The DNA for the CDR3 is TGTGCCAGCAGCTTATATGGCAGGGAGGTCGAGCAGTACTTC. Translation gives CASSLYGREVEQYF. The chain recombines TRBV7-9 with TRBJ2-7; maybe TRBD2 (6 bases). This CDR3 has 14 residues. Germline lookup yields CDR1 SEHNR and CDR2 FQNEAQ (reference sequence). V shed 2 bases and J shed 6 bases, with 14 bases lying between them.

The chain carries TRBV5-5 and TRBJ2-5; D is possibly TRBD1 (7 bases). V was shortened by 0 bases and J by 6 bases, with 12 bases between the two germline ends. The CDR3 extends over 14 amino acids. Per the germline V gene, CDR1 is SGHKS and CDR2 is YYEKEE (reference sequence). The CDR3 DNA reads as TGTGCCAGCAGCTTGGACGCAGGGGGGAAGACCCAGTACTTC. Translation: CASSLDAGGKTQYF.

CDR3 amino acids: CASKNGRDNTEAFF. DNA for the CDR3: TGTGCCAGCAAGAATGGGCGGGATAACACTGAAGCTTTCTTT. The chain uses TRBV9 and TRBJ1-1; no clear D. The germline V gene has CDR1 SGDLS and CDR2 YYNGEE. The CDR3 has 14 amino acids. The V gene lost 6 bases and the J gene lost 2 bases, with 14 bases spanning the gap.

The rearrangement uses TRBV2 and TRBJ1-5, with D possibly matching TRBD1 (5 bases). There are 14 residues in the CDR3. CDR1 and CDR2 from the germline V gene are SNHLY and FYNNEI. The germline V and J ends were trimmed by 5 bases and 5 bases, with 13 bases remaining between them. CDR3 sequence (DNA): TGTGCCAGCAGTCTGGGGGGGTCGGATCAGCCCCAGCATTTT. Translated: CASSLGGSDQPQHF.

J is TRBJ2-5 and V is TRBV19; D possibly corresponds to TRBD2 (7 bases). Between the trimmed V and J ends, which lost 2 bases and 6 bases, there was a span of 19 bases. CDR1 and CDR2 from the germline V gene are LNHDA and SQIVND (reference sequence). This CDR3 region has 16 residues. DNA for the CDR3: TGTGCCAGTAGTATAAAGGGGGTAGGCGGGGGTCAGACCCAGTACTTC. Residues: CASSIKGVGGGQTQYF.

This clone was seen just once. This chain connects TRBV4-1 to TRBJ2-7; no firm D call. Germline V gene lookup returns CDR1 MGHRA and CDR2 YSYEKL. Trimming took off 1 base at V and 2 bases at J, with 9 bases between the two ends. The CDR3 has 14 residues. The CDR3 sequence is CASSQATSPYEQYF. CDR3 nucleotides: TGCGCCAGCAGCCAAGCAACTTCCCCCTACGAGCAGTACTTC.

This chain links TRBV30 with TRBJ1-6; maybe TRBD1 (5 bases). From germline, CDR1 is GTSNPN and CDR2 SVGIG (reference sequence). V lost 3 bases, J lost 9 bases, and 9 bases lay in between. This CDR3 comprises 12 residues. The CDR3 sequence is CAWSTGVSPLHF. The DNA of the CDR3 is TGTGCCTGGAGCACAGGAGTTTCACCCCTCCACTTT.

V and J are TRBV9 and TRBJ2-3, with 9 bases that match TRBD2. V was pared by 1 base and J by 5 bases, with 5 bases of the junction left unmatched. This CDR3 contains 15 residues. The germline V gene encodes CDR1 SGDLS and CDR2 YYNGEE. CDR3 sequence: CASSVLAGGQDTQYF. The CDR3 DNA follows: TGTGCCAGCAGCGTACTGGCGGGGGGGCAAGATACGCAGTATTTT.